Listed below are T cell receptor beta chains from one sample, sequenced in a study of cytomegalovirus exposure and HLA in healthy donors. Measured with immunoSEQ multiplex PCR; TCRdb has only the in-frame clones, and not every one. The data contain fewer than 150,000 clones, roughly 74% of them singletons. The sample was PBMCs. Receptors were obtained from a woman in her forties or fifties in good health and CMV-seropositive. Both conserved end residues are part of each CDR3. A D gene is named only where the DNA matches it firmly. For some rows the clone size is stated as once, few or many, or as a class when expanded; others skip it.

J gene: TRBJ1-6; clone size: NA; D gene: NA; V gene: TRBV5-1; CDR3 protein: CASSLAQLQGSPLHF; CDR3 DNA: TGCGCCAGCAGCTTGGCACAACTACAGGGTTCACCCCTCCACTTT
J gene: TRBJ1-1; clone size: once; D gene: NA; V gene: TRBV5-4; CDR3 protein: CASSPPTVNTEAFF; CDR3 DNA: TGTGCCAGCAGCCCCCCGACAGTGAACACTGAAGCTTTCTTT
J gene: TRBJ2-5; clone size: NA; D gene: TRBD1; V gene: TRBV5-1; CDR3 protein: CASSLQGADETQYF; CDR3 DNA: TGCGCCAGCAGCTTGCAGGGGGCCGATGAGACCCAGTACTTC
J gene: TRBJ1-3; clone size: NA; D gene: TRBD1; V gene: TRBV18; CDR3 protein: CASSPTFGQGTPLSGNTIYF; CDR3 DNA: TGTGCCAGCTCACCCACTTTCGGACAGGGAACGCCTCTCTCTGGAAACACCATATATTTT
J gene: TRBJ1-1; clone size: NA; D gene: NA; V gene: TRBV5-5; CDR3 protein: CASSPETEGLEAFF; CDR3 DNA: TGTGCCAGCAGCCCGGAAACGGAGGGACTAGAAGCTTTCTTT
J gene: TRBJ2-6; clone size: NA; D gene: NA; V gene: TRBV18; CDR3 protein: CASSPPGTTLANVLTF; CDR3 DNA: TGTGCCAGCTCACCTCCAGGGACAACGCTAGCCAACGTCCTGACTTTC
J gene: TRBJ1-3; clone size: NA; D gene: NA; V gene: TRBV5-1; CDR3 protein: CASRQGSPGNTIYF; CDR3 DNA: TGCGCCAGCAGGCAGGGGTCGCCTGGAAACACCATATATTTT
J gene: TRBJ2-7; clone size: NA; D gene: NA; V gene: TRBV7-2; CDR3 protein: CASNRDTSSYEQYF; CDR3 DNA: TGTGCCAGCAACAGGGACACAAGCTCCTACGAGCAGTACTTC
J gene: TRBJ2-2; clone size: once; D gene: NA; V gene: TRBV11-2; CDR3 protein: CASSPGGELFF; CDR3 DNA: TGTGCCAGCAGCCCGGGGGGGGAGCTGTTTTTT
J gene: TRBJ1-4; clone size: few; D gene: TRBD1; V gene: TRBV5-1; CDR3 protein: CASSPGTGPEKLFF; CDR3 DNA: TGCGCCAGCAGCCCTGGGACAGGACCTGAAAAACTGTTTTTT
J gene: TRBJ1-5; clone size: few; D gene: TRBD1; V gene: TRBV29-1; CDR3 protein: CSVTGGSEPQHF; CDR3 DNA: TGCAGCGTGACAGGGGGGTCAGAGCCCCAGCATTTT
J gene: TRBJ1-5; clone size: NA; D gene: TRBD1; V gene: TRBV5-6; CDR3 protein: CASSLNRGVGSNQPQHF; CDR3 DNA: TGTGCCAGCAGCTTAAACAGGGGAGTAGGTAGCAATCAGCCCCAGCATTTT
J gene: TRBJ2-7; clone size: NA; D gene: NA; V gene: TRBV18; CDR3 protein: CASSPPGGYEQYF; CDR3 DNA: TGTGCCAGCTCACCACCTGGAGGATACGAGCAGTACTTC
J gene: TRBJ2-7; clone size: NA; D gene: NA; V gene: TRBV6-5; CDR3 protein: CASSATGTPSYEQYF; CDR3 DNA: TGTGCCAGCAGTGCTACCGGGACACCCTCCTACGAGCAGTACTTC
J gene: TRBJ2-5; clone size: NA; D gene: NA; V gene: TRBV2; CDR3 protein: CASGSGGETQYF; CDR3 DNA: TGTGCCAGCGGATCCGGCGGGGAGACCCAGTACTTC
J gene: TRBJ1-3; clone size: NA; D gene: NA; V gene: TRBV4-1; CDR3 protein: CASSQGTVGLGNTIYF; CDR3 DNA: TGCGCCAGCAGCCAAGGAACGGTGGGGCTTGGAAACACCATATATTTT
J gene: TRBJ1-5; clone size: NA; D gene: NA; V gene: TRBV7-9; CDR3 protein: CASSPRRDQPQHF; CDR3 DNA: TGTGCCAGCTCCCCCCGTCGGGATCAGCCCCAGCATTTT
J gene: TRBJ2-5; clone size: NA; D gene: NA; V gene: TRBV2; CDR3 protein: CASSTVETQYF; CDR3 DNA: TGTGCCAGCAGCACGGTCGAGACCCAGTACTTC
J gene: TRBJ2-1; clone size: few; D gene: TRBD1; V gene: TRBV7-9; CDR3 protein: CALSGTGLNEQFF; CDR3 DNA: TGTGCCCTATCCGGGACAGGGCTGAATGAGCAGTTCTTC
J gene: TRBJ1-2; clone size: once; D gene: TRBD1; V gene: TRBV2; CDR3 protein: CASTTTGIGLNYGYTF; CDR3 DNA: TGTGCCAGCACCACGACAGGGATCGGACTTAACTATGGCTACACCTTC
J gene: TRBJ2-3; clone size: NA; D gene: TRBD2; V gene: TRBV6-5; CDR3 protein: CASSFGGLGSLDTQYF; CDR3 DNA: TGTGCCAGCAGTTTTGGGGGACTAGGGTCGTTAGATACGCAGTATTTT
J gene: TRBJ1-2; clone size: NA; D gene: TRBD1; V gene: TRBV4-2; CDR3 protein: CASSQEGQDSYGYTF; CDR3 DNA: TGTGCCAGCAGCCAAGAAGGACAGGACAGCTATGGCTACACCTTC
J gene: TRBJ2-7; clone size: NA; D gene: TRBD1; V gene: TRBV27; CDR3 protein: CASSPSGTGAYEQYF; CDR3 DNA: TGTGCCAGCAGCCCCTCGGGGACAGGGGCCTACGAGCAGTACTTC
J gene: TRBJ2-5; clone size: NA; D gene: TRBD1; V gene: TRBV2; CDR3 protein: CASSRDRGETQYF; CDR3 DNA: TGTGCCAGCAGTCGGGACAGGGGCGAGACCCAGTACTTC
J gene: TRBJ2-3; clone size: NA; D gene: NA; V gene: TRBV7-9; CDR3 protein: CASSLDSTRGSDTQYF; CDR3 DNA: TGTGCCAGCAGCTTGGACTCCACACGGGGGTCAGATACGCAGTATTTT
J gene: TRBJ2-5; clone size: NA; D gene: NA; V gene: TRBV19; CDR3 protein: CASSKTGGGTQYF; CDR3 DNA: TGTGCCAGTAGTAAGACGGGGGGCGGGACCCAGTACTTC
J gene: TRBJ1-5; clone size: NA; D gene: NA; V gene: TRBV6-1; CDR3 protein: CASSEQVRGLPQHF; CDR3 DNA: TGTGCCAGCAGTGAACAGGTCAGGGGTCTGCCCCAGCATTTT
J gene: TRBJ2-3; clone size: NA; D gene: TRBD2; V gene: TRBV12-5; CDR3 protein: CASGQRGGRTDTQYF; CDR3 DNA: TGTGCTAGTGGTCAGCGGGGGGGTAGGACAGATACGCAGTATTTT
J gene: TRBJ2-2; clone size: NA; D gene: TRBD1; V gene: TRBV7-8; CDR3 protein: CASSTRQGWTGELFF; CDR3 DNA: TGTGCCAGCAGCACCCGACAGGGGTGGACCGGGGAGCTGTTTTTT
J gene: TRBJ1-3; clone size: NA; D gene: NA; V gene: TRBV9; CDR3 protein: CASSVNPPSSGNTIYF; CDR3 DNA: TGTGCCAGCAGCGTAAACCCCCCGAGCTCTGGAAACACCATATATTTT
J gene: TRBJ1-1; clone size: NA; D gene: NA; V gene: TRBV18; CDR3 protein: CASSPPPGMNTEAFF; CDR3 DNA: TGTGCCAGCTCACCACCGCCAGGGATGAACACTGAAGCTTTCTTT
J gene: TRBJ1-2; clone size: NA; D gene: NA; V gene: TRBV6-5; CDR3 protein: CASRSRRANYGYTF; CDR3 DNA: TGTGCCAGCAGGAGCCGCAGGGCTAACTATGGCTACACCTTC
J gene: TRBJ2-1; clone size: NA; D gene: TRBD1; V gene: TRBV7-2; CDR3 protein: CASSFSAGGYNEQFF; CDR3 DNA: TGTGCCAGCAGCTTTTCGGCAGGGGGCTACAATGAGCAGTTCTTC
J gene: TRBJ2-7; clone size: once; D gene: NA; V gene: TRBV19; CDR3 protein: CASTPGGSSYEQYF; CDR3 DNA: TGTGCCAGTACTCCCGGGGGTAGCTCCTACGAGCAGTACTTC
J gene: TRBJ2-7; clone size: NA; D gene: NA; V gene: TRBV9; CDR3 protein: CASSVAGQYEQYF; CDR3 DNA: TGTGCCAGCAGCGTAGCCGGACAGTACGAGCAGTACTTC
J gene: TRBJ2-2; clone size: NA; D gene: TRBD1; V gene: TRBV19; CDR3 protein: CASSRGLGAGELFF; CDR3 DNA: TGTGCCAGCAGCAGGGGGCTAGGTGCCGGGGAGCTGTTTTTT
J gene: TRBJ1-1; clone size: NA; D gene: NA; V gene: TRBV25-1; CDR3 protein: CASLGVTEAFF; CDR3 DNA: TGTGCCAGCCTCGGGGTCACTGAAGCTTTCTTT
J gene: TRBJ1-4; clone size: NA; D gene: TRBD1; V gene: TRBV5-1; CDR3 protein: CASSTGQGGEKLFF; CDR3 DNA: TGCGCCAGCAGCACGGGACAGGGAGGCGAAAAACTGTTTTTT
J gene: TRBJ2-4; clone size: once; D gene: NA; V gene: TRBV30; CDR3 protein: CAWSSNLLLAKNIQYF; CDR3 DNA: TGTGCCTGGAGTTCGAACCTACTTCTGGCCAAAAACATTCAGTACTTC
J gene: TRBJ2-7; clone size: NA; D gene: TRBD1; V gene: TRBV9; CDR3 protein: CASSAGTGGDSYEQYF; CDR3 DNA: TGTGCCAGCAGCGCCGGGACAGGGGGCGACTCCTACGAGCAGTACTTC
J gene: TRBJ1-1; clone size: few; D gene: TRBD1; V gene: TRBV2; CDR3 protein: CASTAGTGLQEAFF; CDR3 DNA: TGTGCCAGCACTGCAGGGACAGGCCTCCAGGAAGCTTTCTTT
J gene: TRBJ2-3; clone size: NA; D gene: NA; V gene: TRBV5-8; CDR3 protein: CASSLRRGTDTQYF; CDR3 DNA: TGTGCCAGCAGCTTGCGCCGGGGCACAGATACGCAGTATTTT
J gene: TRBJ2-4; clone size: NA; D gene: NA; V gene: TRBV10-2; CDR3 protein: CASSDPFLAKNIQYF; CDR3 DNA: TGCGCCAGCAGTGACCCCTTCCTAGCCAAAAACATTCAGTACTTC
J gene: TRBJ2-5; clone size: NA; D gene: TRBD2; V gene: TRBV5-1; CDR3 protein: CASLLLGLAGGTQETQYF; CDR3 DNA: TGCGCCAGCCTTCTCCTTGGACTAGCGGGGGGGACTCAAGAGACCCAGTACTTC
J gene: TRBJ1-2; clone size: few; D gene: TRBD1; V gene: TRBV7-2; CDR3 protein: CASSPTGTGYTF; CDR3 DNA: TGTGCCAGCAGCCCGACAGGGACTGGCTACACCTTC
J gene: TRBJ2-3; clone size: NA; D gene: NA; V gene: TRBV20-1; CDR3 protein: CSAAPGDTQYF; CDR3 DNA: TGCAGTGCCGCTCCAGGGGATACGCAGTATTTT
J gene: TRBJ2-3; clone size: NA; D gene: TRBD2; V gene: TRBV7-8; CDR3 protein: CASSPGGLRSSDTQYF; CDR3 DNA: TGTGCCAGCAGCCCGGGGGGACTACGGAGCTCAGATACGCAGTATTTT
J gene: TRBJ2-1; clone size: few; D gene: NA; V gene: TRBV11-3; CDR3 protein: CASRMDRYNEQFF; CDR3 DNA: TGTGCCAGCAGGATGGACAGATACAATGAGCAGTTCTTC
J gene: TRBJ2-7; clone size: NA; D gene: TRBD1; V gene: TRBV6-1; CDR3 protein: CASTPGTGGREQYF; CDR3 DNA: TGTGCCAGCACCCCCGGGACAGGGGGCAGAGAGCAGTACTTC
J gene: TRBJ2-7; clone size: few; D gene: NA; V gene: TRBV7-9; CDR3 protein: CASSLAISYEQYF; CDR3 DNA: TGTGCCAGCAGCTTAGCCATCTCCTACGAGCAGTACTTC
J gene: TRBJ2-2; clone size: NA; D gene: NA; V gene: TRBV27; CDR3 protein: CASSLTGSTGELFF; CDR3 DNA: TGTGCCAGCAGTTTAACAGGGTCCACCGGGGAGCTGTTTTTT
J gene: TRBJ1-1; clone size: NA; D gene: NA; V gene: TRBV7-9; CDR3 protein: CASSLSGQNTEAFF; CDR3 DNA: TGTGCCAGCAGCTTATCAGGACAGAACACTGAAGCTTTCTTT